The source of this T cell receptor (beta chain) is a study of cytomegalovirus exposure and HLA in healthy donors. Study-wide context: As released early, the data held 85 million to 95 million unique TCRs from HLA-typed donors. Study results and limitations: Altogether, around 160 TCR beta chains were recorded as cytomegalovirus-associated. Common viral pathogens seemed, in a later analysis, to connect with several of the most significant clusters.

At collection, donors were nominally healthy, but unrecorded immune exposures were probable. Notes on this clone: The antigen is not known.

Trimming pared 5 bases from V and 10 bases from J, leaving 20 bases between. The length of the CDR3 is 15 residues. Per the germline V gene, CDR1 is MGHRA and CDR2 is YSYEKL. Researchers ran the PCR with 60 Vbeta and 13 Jbeta primers. Repertoires were generated with immunoSEQ multiplex PCR, while TCRdb's copy carries only in-frame clones and drops some. The top ten clones hold around 0.42% of a sample with 150,000 to 200,000 clones, about 85% of them seen once. This sequence joins TRBV4-1 and TRBJ1-4, with a tentative D call TRBD1 (6 bases). The clonotype originates from a male donor in good health and CMV-seropositive. The specimen sequenced was PBMCs. The chain's CDR3 is CASSERAGAIGKLFF. The DNA of the CDR3 is TGCGCCAGCAGCGAAAGGGCAGGGGCTATCGGAAAACTGTTTTTT.